A selection of T cell receptor beta chains follows, all from one sample in a study of regulatory T cells in long-lasting Graves disease. TCRdb analysed the multiplex PCR reads with MiXCR anew, one entry per CDR3 protein. Of about 430,000 distinct CDR3 sequences in the sample, approximately 22% were seen once. The sequencing here drew on peripheral blood mononuclear cells (PBMCs), taken when the disease was refractory, from a patient treated with antithyroid drugs. The receptors derive from a female donor with Graves disease. Each CDR3 is given with its conserved first and last residue.

>TRBV10-2
CATGGTSNYEQYF
>TRBV19
CASSKAGGSTEELFF
>TRBV4-1
CASSQVGGSSGELFF
>TRBV6-5
CASSYARSDRGAETQYF
>TRBV6-1
CASRGGRMNTGELFF
>TRBV4-1
CASSQTVTAYEQYF
>TRBV20-1
CSARGQGFPNSPLHF
>TRBV25-1
CASQPGLAGYYEQYF
>TRBV19
CASSIAHHRGGEPYEQYF
>TRBV10-3
CAISGTNSNQPQHF
>TRBV28
CASSLNGGSAYEQYF
>TRBV9
CASTPHPDPARDIQYF
>TRBV29-1
CSVQGGNYGYTF
>TRBV30
CAWSSTSAGELFF
>TRBV20-1
CSVPGTNQETQYF
>TRBV5-6
CASSERPGVTGNTIYF
>TRBV3-1
CASSQGTGLAGQETQYF
>TRBV30
CAWSDSYQPQHF
>TRBV16
CASSQWADSESGTEAFF
>TRBV29-1
CSVTGTGQGRYEQYF
>TRBV4-1
CASSQDLNTEAFF
>TRBV6-1
CASETSGSETQYF
>TRBV11-2
CASSLGLAGPDEQFF
>TRBV18
CASSQNREEGYTF
>TRBV6-2/TRBV6-3
CASNPSSQGVGTQYF
>TRBV3-1
CASTWGTEAFF
>TRBV5-1
CASSSQLYYGYAF
>TRBV12-3/TRBV12-4
CAISRGIQPQHF
>TRBV19
CASSINGAGGFNEQFF
>TRBV24-1
CATSGGLGVTGELFF
>TRBV30
CAWDTGNQPQHF
>TRBV3-1
CASSQFLSGTVYEQYF
>TRBV29-1
CSVRRPDYEQYF
>TRBV6-1
CASSRTHLWRERTYEQYF
>TRBV29-1
CSVEREPFTDTQYF
>TRBV2
CASSETSTVNSPLHF
>TRBV3-1
CASSPSQGDNNQPQHF
>TRBV7-9
CANSFRETQYF
>TRBV27
CASRLAGPNEKLFF
>TRBV29-1
CSVYRLNTEAFF
>TRBV2
CASSPRTSGTSYEQYF
>TRBV28
CASSFRGQGSHEQYF
>TRBV6-2/TRBV6-3
CASSYNPGRANTEAFF
>TRBV2
CASSEGLAGADTQYF
>TRBV2
CASNRDRGRVTDTQYF
>TRBV18
CASSPGTSLHEQYF
>TRBV5-6
CASTWRGSHEQYF
>TRBV2
CASRISGSTGELFF
>TRBV7-3
CASSPRDTSVLGEQYF
>TRBV6-1
CASSDVLVRPLYEQYF
>TRBV28
CASSPNRGGSNEKLFF
>TRBV4-1
CASSLDREWGPGELFF
>TRBV11-1
CASSLAAGGGMNTEAFF
>TRBV9
CASSPFGNNEKLFF
>TRBV4-1
CASSPRVLGGNQPQHF